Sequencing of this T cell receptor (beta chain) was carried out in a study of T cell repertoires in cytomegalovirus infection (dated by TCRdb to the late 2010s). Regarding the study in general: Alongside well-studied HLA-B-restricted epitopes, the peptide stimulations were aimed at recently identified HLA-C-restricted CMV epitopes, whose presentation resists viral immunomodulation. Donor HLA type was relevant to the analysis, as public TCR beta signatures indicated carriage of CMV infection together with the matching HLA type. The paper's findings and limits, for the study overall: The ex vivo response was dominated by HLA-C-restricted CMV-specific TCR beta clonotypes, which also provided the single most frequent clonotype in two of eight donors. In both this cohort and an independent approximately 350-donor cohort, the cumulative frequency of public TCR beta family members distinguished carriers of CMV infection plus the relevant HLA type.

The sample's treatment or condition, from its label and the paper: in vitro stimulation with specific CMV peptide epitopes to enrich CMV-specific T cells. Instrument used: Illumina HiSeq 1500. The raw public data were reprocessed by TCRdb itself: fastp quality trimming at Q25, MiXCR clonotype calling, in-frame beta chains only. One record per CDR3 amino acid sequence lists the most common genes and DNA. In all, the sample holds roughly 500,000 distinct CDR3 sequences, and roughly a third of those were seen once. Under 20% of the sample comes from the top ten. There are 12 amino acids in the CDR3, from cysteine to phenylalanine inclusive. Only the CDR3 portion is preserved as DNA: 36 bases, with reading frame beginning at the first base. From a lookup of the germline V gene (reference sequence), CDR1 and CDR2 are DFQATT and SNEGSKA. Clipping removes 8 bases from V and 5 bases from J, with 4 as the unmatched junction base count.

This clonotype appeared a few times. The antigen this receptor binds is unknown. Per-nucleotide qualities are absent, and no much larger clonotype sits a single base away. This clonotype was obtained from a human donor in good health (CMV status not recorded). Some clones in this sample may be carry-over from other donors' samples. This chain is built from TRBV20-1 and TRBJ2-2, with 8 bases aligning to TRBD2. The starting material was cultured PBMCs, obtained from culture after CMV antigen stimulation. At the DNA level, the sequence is TGCAGTACAAAGCGGGAGACCGGGGAGCTGTTTTTT. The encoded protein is CSTKRETGELFF.